This TCR beta chain was recorded in a study of shared clonotypes between healthy human individuals. General study findings and limits: What naive subsets generally showed was a larger estimated richness than memory subsets showed. Sorted-subset sequencing, rarefaction showed, was incomplete despite large depth. In a few donors, around 5.5% of naive CD4 clonotypes appeared in common.

CDR1 is MNHNY and CDR2 is SVGAGI in the germline V gene (reference sequence). The CDR3 is made up of 14 amino acids. Deletions cut 5 bases from V and 8 bases from J, with 15 bases between. A word on this clone: The antigen is unknown.

Sequencing used immunoSEQ multiplex PCR; TCRdb keeps in-frame clones, though not all of them. The sample holds about 2.1 million clones, approximately 94% seen once. Naive CD8 cells lacked CD45RO and underwent positive selection for CCR7, leaving out terminally differentiated effector memory CD45RA+ cells. Healthy adults negative for HIV, lacking recent acute infections or vaccinations, served as donors. V usage is TRBV6-6 and J usage is TRBJ1-4, with D maybe TRBD1 (5 bases). The clonotype originates from a man between 18 and 29 years old in good health. Some clones in this sample may be carry-over from other donors' samples. Source material: naive CD8+ T cells from PBMCs. The CDR3 reads CASSGDHFGEKLFF. The CDR3 bases are TGTGCCAGCAGTGGGGACCACTTCGGGGAAAAACTGTTTTTT.